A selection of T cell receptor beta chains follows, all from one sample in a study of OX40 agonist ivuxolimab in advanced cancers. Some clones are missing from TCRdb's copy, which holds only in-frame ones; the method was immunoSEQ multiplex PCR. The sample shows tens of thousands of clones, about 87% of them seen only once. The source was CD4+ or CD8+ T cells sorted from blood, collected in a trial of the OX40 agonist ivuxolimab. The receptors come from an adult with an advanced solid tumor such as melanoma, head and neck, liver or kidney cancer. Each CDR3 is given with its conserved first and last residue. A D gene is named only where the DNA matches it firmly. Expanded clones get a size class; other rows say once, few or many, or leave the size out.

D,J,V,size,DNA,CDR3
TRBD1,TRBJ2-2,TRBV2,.,TGTGCCAGCAGTGTTGGACAGGGGGCGATCGGGGAGCTGTTTTTT,CASSVGQGAIGELFF
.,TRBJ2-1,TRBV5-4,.,TGTGCCAGCAGCTCAAGGGCAGGCGCCTCCTACAATGAGCAGTTCTTC,CASSSRAGASYNEQFF
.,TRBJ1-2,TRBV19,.,TGTGCCAGTAGTATCGACCGTTATGGCTACACCTTC,CASSIDRYGYTF
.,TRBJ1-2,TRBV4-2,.,TGTGCCAGCAGCCAAGCCGGGCCCATCTATGGCTACACCTTC,CASSQAGPIYGYTF
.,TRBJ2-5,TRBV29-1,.,TGCAGCGTTGACTGGGACCAAGAGACCCAGTACTTC,CSVDWDQETQYF
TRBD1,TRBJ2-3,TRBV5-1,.,TGCGCCAGCAGCGGGGGACAGGGGCCTGGGGATACGCAGTATTTT,CASSGGQGPGDTQYF
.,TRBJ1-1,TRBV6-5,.,TGTGCCAGCAGTTCTGTCGTAATGCCTGAAGCTTTCTTT,CASSSVVMPEAFF
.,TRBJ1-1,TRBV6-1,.,TGTGCCAGCAGTGAAAGGTCGATATCGGTTACCGAAGCTTTCTTT,CASSERSISVTEAFF
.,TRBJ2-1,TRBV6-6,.,TGTGCCAGCAGTTACTCGTTAATCGGGGAGCAGTTCTTC,CASSYSLIGEQFF
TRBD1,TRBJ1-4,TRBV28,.,TGTGCCAGCAGACCCGGACAGGGGGATTTTGAAAAACTGTTTTTT,CASRPGQGDFEKLFF
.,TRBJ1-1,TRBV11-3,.,TGTGCCAGCAGCCCCCTCAGGACAGAGAACACTGAAGCTTTCTTT,CASSPLRTENTEAFF
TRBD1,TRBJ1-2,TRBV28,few,TGTGCCAGCAGTTCCCCCCGAGACAGGGGGCCTGGCTACACCTTC,CASSSPRDRGPGYTF
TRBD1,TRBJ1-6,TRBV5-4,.,TGTGCCAGCAGCCTCGACAGGGTTAATAATTCACCCCTCCACTTT,CASSLDRVNNSPLHF
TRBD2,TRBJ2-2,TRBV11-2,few,TGTGCCAGCAATAGACTAGCGGGGGACACCGGGGAGCTGTTTTTT,CASNRLAGDTGELFF
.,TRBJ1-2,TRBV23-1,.,TGCGCCAGCAGTCAATCTTCAGCTAACTATGGCTACACCTTC,CASSQSSANYGYTF
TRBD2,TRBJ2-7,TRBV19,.,TGTGCCAGTAGTGAGACTAGCGGGAGTATCCAGCAGTACTTC,CASSETSGSIQQYF
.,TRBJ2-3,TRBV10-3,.,TGTGCCATCAGTGGGGACTTAACGGCAGATACGCAGTATTTT,CAISGDLTADTQYF
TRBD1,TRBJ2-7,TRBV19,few,TGTGCCAGTAGCCGGGACAGCGAACTTTACGAGCAGTACTTC,CASSRDSELYEQYF
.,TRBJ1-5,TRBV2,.,TGTGCCAGCAGTCTAGACCCGGCTCAGCCCCAGCATTTT,CASSLDPAQPQHF
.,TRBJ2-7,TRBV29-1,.,TGCAGCGTTGGTGACAGCTTCTCCTACGAGCAGTACTTC,CSVGDSFSYEQYF
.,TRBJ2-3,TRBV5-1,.,TGCGCCAGCAGCCTCCGGGACTTTTCATCTCCTAGCACAGATACGCAGTATTTT,CASSLRDFSSPSTDTQYF
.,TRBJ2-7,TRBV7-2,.,TGTGCCAGCAGCTTAGCGGTGGACTACGAGCAGTACTTC,CASSLAVDYEQYF
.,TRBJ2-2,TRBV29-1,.,TGCAGCGTTGGTAGACAGGGAGGCACCGGGGAGCTGTTTTTT,CSVGRQGGTGELFF
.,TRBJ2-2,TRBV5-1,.,TGCGCCAGCGCCCAGGGCCTCCTCCGGGGGATCGGGGAGCTGTTTTTT,CASAQGLLRGIGELFF
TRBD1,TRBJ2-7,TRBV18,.,TGTGCCAGCTCACCGGGACAGTTAGGGGAGCAGTACTTC,CASSPGQLGEQYF
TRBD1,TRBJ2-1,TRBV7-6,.,TGTGCCAGCAGCCCAAGGGACAGACAGCACAATGAGCAGTTCTTC,CASSPRDRQHNEQFF
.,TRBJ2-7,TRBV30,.,TGTGCCTCGACTAGGGGGTTCTCCTACGAGCAGTACTTC,CASTRGFSYEQYF
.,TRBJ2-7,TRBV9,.,TGTGCCAGCAGCCCTTCAGACGCCGAGCAGTACTTC,CASSPSDAEQYF
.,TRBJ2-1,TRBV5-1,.,TGCGCCAGCAGCTTGTTTGGCCCTTTGAGGGGTCCTAGCTCCTACAATGAGCAGTTCTTC,CASSLFGPLRGPSSYNEQFF
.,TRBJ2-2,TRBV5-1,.,TGCGCCAGCAGTGGCGGACAAAACACCGGGGAGCTGTTTTTT,CASSGGQNTGELFF
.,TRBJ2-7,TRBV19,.,TGTGCCAGTAGTAGGGCTCGGGGCTACGAGCAGTACTTC,CASSRARGYEQYF